The T cell receptor (beta chain) under discussion was sequenced for a study of T cell responses to AZD1222 COVID-19 vaccine. Regarding the study as a whole: A mostly white British donor set with more females was recruited, and clonal diversity was possibly underestimated. Increased Spike-specific TCR breadth and depth were observed after two AZD1222 doses. Sampling that yielded the repertoires occurred only after the peak T cell response.

On this clone: The antigen is unknown.

Germline loops: CDR1 SGHTA, CDR2 FQGNSA. Trimming stripped 3 bases from V and 3 bases from J, with 15 bases between. CDR3 size: 15 residues. Profiling relied on immunoSEQ multiplex PCR, and the TCRdb table lists in-frame clones only, not all of them. The sample carries roughly 71,000 clones, 85% recorded once. The source material was peripheral blood, sampled on day 0 of AZD1222 vaccination. This clonotype was sampled from an adult in good health. The gene calls are TRBV7-2 and TRBJ2-7; possible D gene TRBD2, 5 bases. CDR3 sequence: CASSFSGGGVYEQYF. The CDR3 nucleotides are TGTGCCAGCAGCTTTTCCGGAGGAGGCGTCTACGAGCAGTACTTC.